The 5 T cell receptor beta chains below all came from one sample that was sequenced in a study of breast tumors, draining lymph nodes, adjacent tissues. Samples came from axillary lymph nodes draining the breast cancer. TCRdb redid the calling of the multiplex PCR reads with MiXCR, one entry per CDR3 protein. The sample carries approximately 230,000 distinct CDR3 sequences, less than 40% recorded once. Sequences were obtained from axillary lymph node tissue. Source of these receptors: a female donor with breast cancer. Some clones in this sample may be carry-over from other donors' samples.

The chain has TRBV29-1 and TRBJ1-3, with 10 bases aligning to TRBD1. Germline trimming cut 7 bases from V and 1 base from J; bases unmatched to any gene: 4. The CDR3 runs to 14 residues. Per the germline V gene, CDR1 is SQVTM and CDR2 is ANQGSEA. The CDR3 loop is CSERQGASGNTIYF. CDR3 coding DNA: TGCAGCGAGCGACAGGGGGCATCTGGAAACACCATATATTTT. The whole variable domain, filled in from reference TRBV29-1 and TRBJ1-3, reads SAVISQKPSRDICQRGTSLTIQCQVDSQVTMMFWYRQQPGQSLTLIATANQGSEATYESGFVIDKFPISRPNLTFSTLTVSNMSPEDSSIYLCSERQGASGNTIYFGEGSWLTVV.

This clonotype was picked up a small number of times. The V call is TRBV5-1, the J call TRBJ2-5; 8 bases map to TRBD2. The CDR3 contains 15 residues. Germline assignment: CDR1 SGHRS and CDR2 YFSETQ. V lost 0 bases to trimming and J lost 5 bases; unmatched junction nucleotides: 6. The CDR3 DNA follows: TGCGCCAGCAGCTTGGGAGTACCGGGGGGGGAGACCCAGTACTTC. It translates to CASSLGVPGGETQYF.

The chain links TRBV30 to TRBJ2-2; no clear D gene. The ends were cut back, 3 bases at V and 10 bases at J, with 18 bases in the middle. The CDR3 is 14 residues long. The germline V gene has CDR1 GTSNPN and CDR2 SVGIG (reference sequence). The CDR3 spells CAWRPASRVAELFF. CDR3 nucleotide sequence: TGTGCCTGGAGGCCCGCTAGTAGGGTAGCGGAGCTGTTTTTT.

This clonotype was counted many times. The chain recombines TRBV19 with TRBJ2-3; 7 nucleotides match TRBD1. The CDR3 sequence is 15 residues long. CDR1 and CDR2 (germline): LNHDA, SQIVND (reference sequence). Germline trimming cut 6 bases from V and 2 bases from J; bases unmatched to any gene: 8. The CDR3 region has the DNA TGTGCCAGTAGGATGAGACAGGGATTCACAGATACGCAGTATTTT. It codes for CASRMRQGFTDTQYF.

The sample holds one count of this clonotype. Since no conserved phenylalanine or tryptophan closes the CDR3, a read error is the likely cause. The genes are TRBV18 and TRBJ2-2; D remains unclear. Trimming took off 4 bases at V and 2 bases at J, with 2 bases between the two ends. The CDR3 spans 12 residues. CDR1 is KGHSH, CDR2 LQKENI, per germline. CDR3 sequence: CASSRNTGELFY. For the CDR3, the DNA is TGTGCCAGCTCACGAAACACCGGGGAGCTGTTTTAT.